This paragraph covers one TCR beta chain sequence. Seattle enrolled patients during active infection and tracked them longitudinally. The source of the sample is a study of blood T cell repertoires in COVID-19. In the study overall: Sources were T cells, B-cell-depleted T cells, or PBMCs; the material itself was cDNA or gDNA.

V was pared by 4 bases and J by 1 base, with 4 bases of the junction left unmatched. There are 15 residues in the CDR3. The V gene's germline CDR1 is KGHDR and CDR2 SFDVKD. Original processing notes: Estimates of nucleated cell counts were drawn from the amplification of reference gene primers. The data were produced by immunoSEQ multiplex PCR, yet TCRdb's version contains in-frame clones alone and is incomplete. The DNA was the basis for D and trimming; V, J and clone size are from that table. The sample carries roughly 500,000 clones, 85% to 90% recorded once. The chain joins TRBV24-1 to TRBJ2-5, with 8 bases identical to TRBD1. The TCR was taken from a man younger than 35 with COVID-19, enrolled during active disease. The source material was peripheral blood. CDR3 amino acids: CATSDPGQAQETQYF. The CDR3 DNA follows: TGTGCCACCAGTGACCCGGGACAGGCCCAAGAGACCCAGTACTTC.